A single sample is the source of the 4 T cell receptor beta chains below, sequenced in a study of CD8 T cells in ankylosing spondylitis. TCRdb fed the 5' RACE reads into MiXCR, producing one record per CDR3 protein. The sample holds 180,000 or so distinct CDR3 sequences, more than 9% seen once. Sequencing used blood, either unsorted or a sorted T cell fraction (not recorded which). These TCRs come from a male donor with ankylosing spondylitis or in good health (not recorded which).

This clonotype was counted at least ten times. The rearrangement uses TRBV14 and TRBJ2-7; 8 bases agree with TRBD2. Germline CDR1 and CDR2: SGHDN and FVKESK. The CDR3 spans 15 residues. V dropped 3 bases and J dropped 2; count of bases not matched to a gene: 6. The CDR3 region has the DNA TGTGCCAGCAGCCACGTAGTGACTAGCGCCTACGAGCAGTACTTC. Residues: CASSHVVTSAYEQYF.

This clonotype was counted only a few times. V usage is TRBV4-1 and J usage is TRBJ2-7; D tentatively reads TRBD1 or TRBD2 (5 bases each). V gave up 0 bases and J gave up 7 bases, with 22 bases separating them. This CDR3 contains 17 residues. CDR1 is MGHRA and CDR2 is YSYEKL in the germline V gene. CDR3 residues: CASSQESQGVYPSEQYF. CDR3 nucleotides: TGCGCCAGCAGCCAAGAGAGTCAGGGAGTCTATCCATCGGAGCAGTACTTC.

This clonotype was counted between two and nine times. This chain links TRBV12-3 or TRBV12-4 with TRBJ1-1; D remains unclear. Trimming cost V 6 bases and J 4 bases, with 15 bases left between them. CDR3 length: 14 amino acids. CDR3 nucleotides: TGTGCCAGCAGGGTCGGGTGGGAAGGCACTGAAGCTTTCTTT. Residues: CASRVGWEGTEAFF.

This clonotype showed up many times. The gene calls are TRBV11-2 and TRBJ2-1; the D is unclear. V lost 1 base to trimming and J lost 10 bases, with 11 bases between them. The CDR3 extends over 13 amino acids. CDR1 is SGHAT, CDR2 FQNNGV, per germline. The CDR3 here is CASSLGRVSEQFF. In DNA, the CDR3 is TGTGCCAGCAGCTTAGGCCGGGTAAGCGAGCAGTTCTTC. Combining the CDR3 with reference TRBV11-2 and TRBJ2-1 gives the whole variable domain EAGVAQSPRYKIIEKRQSVAFWCNPISGHATLYWYQQILGQGPKLLIQFQNNGVVDDSQLPKDRFSAERLKGVDSTLKIQPAKLEDSAVYLCASSLGRVSEQFFGPGTRLTVL.